This T cell receptor (beta chain) was found in a study of Ad26.COV2.S vaccination and SARS-CoV-2 variants. The study, taken as a whole, reports: The authors reported substantial breadth in spike-specific CD8+ and CD4+ T cell responses after vaccination. Recipients given vaccine exceeded placebo recipients in spike-specific TCR breadth. An underestimation of total T cell responses may have resulted from the TCR breadth and depth analyses. Similar non-spike TCR breadth was observed in recipients of vaccine and of placebo.

Profiling relied on immunoSEQ multiplex PCR, and the TCRdb table lists in-frame clones only, not all of them. Of about 350,000 clones in the sample, around 90% were seen once. This clone was observed once. Its antigen is undetermined. This TCR was sampled from a human donor who had recovered from COVID-19. The sample in question was peripheral blood, obtained after recovery from COVID-19.

The CDR3 region has the DNA TGTGCCAGTAGTATAGGAGGCCTGGAATACGAGCAGTACTTC. Translation gives CASSIGGLEYEQYF. V usage is TRBV19 and J usage is TRBJ2-7, with unresolved D. Trimming pared 1 base from V and 4 bases from J, leaving 11 bases between. The germline CDR1 and CDR2 sequences are LNHDA and SQIVND (reference sequence). The CDR3 loop spans 14 amino acids.